Following are 8 T cell receptor beta chains from one sample sequenced in a study of blood T cell repertoires in COVID-19. The table came from immunoSEQ multiplex PCR; TCRdb's copy has only in-frame clones and leaves some out. The table shows 100,000 to 150,000 clones, with 84% occurring only once. The sample taken for sequencing was PBMCs or T cells enriched from blood (not recorded which). These receptors were collected from a man aged 40-50 years with acute COVID-19.

The chain recombines TRBV10-3 with TRBJ2-3; 16 bases map to TRBD2. The length of the CDR3 is 16 residues. The germline V gene has CDR1 ENHRY and CDR2 SYGVKD. The V segment lost 6 bases and the J segment 5 bases; nucleotides outside the gene matches: 5. CDR3 DNA: TGTGCCATCAGGAAAGGGACTAGCGGGGGGGAAGATACGCAGTATTTT. Translated: CAIRKGTSGGEDTQYF.

This clone appeared a few times. The chain links TRBV19 to TRBJ1-3, with a possible D match to TRBD1 (6 bases). Germline lookup yields CDR1 LNHDA and CDR2 SQIVND (reference sequence). The CDR3 is 15 residues long. V dropped 2 bases and J dropped 2 bases, with 10 bases sitting between them. CDR3 bases: TGTGCCAGTAGTATATCAGGGGAGACTGGAAACACCATATATTTT. It encodes CASSISGETGNTIYF.

This rearrangement joins TRBV7-8 to TRBJ1-2; 7 positions match TRBD1. CDR1 and CDR2 from the germline V gene are SGHVS and FQNEAQ. V dropped 5 bases and J dropped 8; count of bases not matched to a gene: 5. The CDR3 runs to 12 residues. CDR3 residues: CASSEQGIGYTF. CDR3 nucleotide sequence: TGTGCCAGCAGCGAACAGGGGATCGGCTACACCTTC.

The chain has TRBV5-1 and TRBJ1-4; 9 bases fit TRBD1. Germline assignment: CDR1 SGHRS and CDR2 YFSETQ. V was pared by 4 bases and J by 7 bases, with 8 bases of the junction left unmatched. The CDR3 totals 15 residues. The CDR3 nucleotides read TGCGCCAGCAGCCAGGTGGGACAGGGAAGTGAAAAACTGTTTTTT. This sequence encodes CASSQVGQGSEKLFF.

This CDR3 is CASKVGAAYEQYF. The CDR3 DNA sequence: TGTGCCAGCAAAGTGGGGGCCGCCTACGAGCAGTACTTC. This chain links TRBV6-5 with TRBJ2-7, with a tentative D call TRBD1 (6 bases). Germline CDR1 and CDR2: MNHEY and SVGAGI. The CDR3 runs 13 residues. Trimming left V 7 bases short and J 2 bases short, with 12 bases between.

The chain couples TRBV6-5 to TRBJ1-1, with unresolved D. Trimming shortened V by 0 bases and J by 3 bases, and 5 bases separated the two germline ends. The germline CDR1 and CDR2 sequences are MNHEY and SVGAGI. The CDR3 is 13 residues long. CDR3 sequence reads: CASSYSADTEAFF. CDR3 in DNA: TGTGCCAGCAGTTACTCTGCGGACACTGAAGCTTTCTTT.

The gene calls are TRBV7-9 and TRBJ2-5; a weak D match, TRBD1 (6 bases). The CDR3 is made up of 16 amino acids. V was cut by 4 bases and J by 4 bases, with 19 bases left in between. Germline loops: CDR1 SEHNR, CDR2 FQNEAQ (reference sequence). The CDR3 DNA reads as TGTGCCAGCAGCTCACCGGGTTTAACAGGGCGAGAGACCCAGTACTTC. Protein sequence: CASSSPGLTGRETQYF.

The chain employs TRBV18 and TRBJ2-3, with TRBD1 matching over 10 bases. The V gene end was trimmed by 1 base and the J gene end by 4 bases; junction bases not matched to a gene: 8. This CDR3 region has 17 residues. Germline V lookup: CDR1 KGHSH, CDR2 LQKENI. In nucleotides, the CDR3 is TGTGCCAGCTCACCACAGGCGGGACAGGGGAATCCAGATACGCAGTATTTT. Translation: CASSPQAGQGNPDTQYF.